These 15 T cell receptor beta chains originate from one sample sequenced in a study of glioma-infiltrating T cells. TCR alpha and beta CDR3 regions were amplified from RNA using iRepertoire nested multiplex PCR. TCRdb redid the calling of the multiplex PCR reads with MiXCR, one entry per CDR3 protein. The table lists approximately 15,000 distinct CDR3 sequences, over 45% of them singletons. Sequencing was performed on glioma tissue, nonneoplastic brain tissue, or PBMCs (not recorded which). These receptors all stem from a human donor with low-grade glioma or glioblastoma, undergoing nonglioma brain surgery, or in good health (not recorded which).

Concerning this clonotype itself: Given the absence of the conserved phenylalanine or tryptophan at the CDR3 end, a read error is likely. The genes are TRBV24-1 and TRBJ1-1; TRBD1 is a possible D gene (5 bases). Germline CDR1 and CDR2: KGHDR and SFDVKD. Between the trimmed V and J ends, which lost 2 bases and 10 bases, there was a span of 7 bases. The CDR3 runs to 11 residues. The CDR3: CATSDSGIAFI. The CDR3 DNA follows: TGTGCCACCAGTGATTCAGGGATAGCTTTCATC.

This clonotype was observed a few times. The J gene is TRBJ2-7, the V gene TRBV6-1; D unresolved. The CDR3 has 11 amino acids. Trimming cost V 6 bases and J 8 bases, with 11 bases left between them. The germline V gene encodes CDR1 MNHNS and CDR2 SASEGT. CDR3 sequence reads: CASSLGGKQYF. CDR3 coding DNA: TGTGCCAGCAGCTTAGGTGGGAAGCAGTACTTC.

The table lists this clonotype with a few counts. This chain uses TRBV29-1 with TRBJ2-7, with 9 bases that match TRBD1. CDR1 and CDR2 (germline): SQVTM, ANQGSEA. J gave up 3 bases and V 4 bases, and 4 bases lay outside the gene matches. The CDR3 totals 13 residues. The CDR3 reads CSVGGQGGYEQYF. The CDR3 DNA reads TGCAGCGTTGGGGGACAGGGTGGCTACGAGCAGTACTTC.

Of note for this clonotype: Since a much larger clone is just one base distant, this may be a read error. The CDR3 end shows no conserved phenylalanine or tryptophan, and so a read error is likely. The gene calls are TRBV2 and TRBJ1-5; a weak D match, TRBD1 (5 bases). CDR3 length: 13 amino acids. In germline, CDR1 is SNHLY, CDR2 FYNNEI. Trimming stripped 8 bases from V and 5 bases from J, with 13 bases between. The CDR3 nucleotides read TGTGCCAGCGGGTGGGGCGCGGATCAGCCCCAGCATCTT. Its translation is CASGWGADQPQHL.

This clonotype was detected many times. This chain uses TRBV12-3 or TRBV12-4 with TRBJ2-7; 10 bases are a match to TRBD2. Losses at the gene ends were 6 bases for V and 5 bases for J; bases not matched to a gene: 7. This CDR3 contains 14 residues. DNA for the CDR3: TGTGCCAGCAGCAGCGGGGGGGCCGCTAACGAGCAGTACTTC. As protein: CASSSGGAANEQYF.

This clonotype occurred many times. The chain joins TRBV20-1 to TRBJ1-1, with D perhaps matching TRBD1 (5 bases). V lost 6 bases to trimming and J lost 5 bases, with 10 bases between them. The germline V gene encodes CDR1 DFQATT and CDR2 SNEGSKA (reference sequence). This CDR3 is built from 11 residues. The CDR3 spells CSARGATEAFF. In DNA form, the CDR3 reads TGCAGTGCACGCGGGGCAACTGAAGCTTTCTTT.

V gene TRBV24-1 combines with J gene TRBJ2-1; 7 bases are a match to TRBD1. The CDR3 is 16 amino acids. Germline V gives CDR1 KGHDR, CDR2 SFDVKD. V dropped 4 bases and J dropped 0; count of bases not matched to a gene: 5. CDR3 residues: CATSEGQSSSYNEQFF. In DNA, the CDR3 is TGTGCCACCAGTGAGGGACAGTCCAGCTCCTACAATGAGCAGTTCTTC.

This clonotype showed up many times. V and J are TRBV2 and TRBJ2-2; D is possibly TRBD2 (5 bases). The ends were cut back, 8 bases at V and 5 bases at J, with 9 bases in the middle. Germline loops: CDR1 SNHLY, CDR2 FYNNEI. CDR3 length equals 12 residues. The CDR3 loop is CASGSGTGELFF. The CDR3 region has the DNA TGTGCCAGCGGGAGTGGAACCGGGGAGCTGTTTTTT.

Comments on this clonotype: The junction departs from the called germline gene at one end, perhaps through a read error. This rearrangement joins TRBV28 to TRBJ2-7, with 10 bases matching TRBD1. The CDR3 runs 15 residues. The germline V gene encodes CDR1 MDHEN and CDR2 SYDVKM. The CDR3 loop is CASSFRQGAMDDQYF. The DNA for the CDR3 is TGTGCCAGCAGTTTTCGACAGGGGGCCATGGACGACCAGTACTTC.

The chain combines TRBV20-1 with TRBJ2-7; no clear D gene. V was trimmed by 5 bases and J by 2 bases, leaving 10 bases between them. This CDR3 is built from 12 residues. Germline V CDR1 and CDR2: DFQATT, SNEGSKA (reference sequence). The CDR3 DNA sequence: TGCAGTGCTCTGCGGCAGACCTACGAGCAGTACTTC. Residues: CSALRQTYEQYF.

Only a few counts were recorded for this clonotype. This chain links TRBV20-1 with TRBJ2-7, with TRBD1 matching 9 bases. Trimming removed 0 bases from V and 4 bases from J; junction bases left unmatched: 7. The CDR3 consists of 15 residues. The germline V gene encodes CDR1 DFQATT and CDR2 SNEGSKA (reference sequence). The CDR3 spells CSARDRTGAWYEQYF. For the CDR3, the DNA is TGCAGTGCTAGAGATCGGACAGGGGCTTGGTACGAGCAGTACTTC.

V gene TRBV20-1 combines with J gene TRBJ1-3, with D unclear. CDR3 length: 13 residues. Germline V lookup: CDR1 DFQATT, CDR2 SNEGSKA (reference sequence). Trimming pared 4 bases from V and 4 bases from J, leaving 11 bases between. DNA of the CDR3: TGCAGTGCTATTTGGCCTGACGGAAACACCATATATTTT. Protein sequence: CSAIWPDGNTIYF.

V usage is TRBV4-1 and J usage is TRBJ2-3; 10 bases are a match to TRBD2. CDR3 size: 18 residues. Germline V gene sequence: CDR1 MGHRA, CDR2 YSYEKL. Trimming removed 0 bases from V and 0 bases from J; junction bases left unmatched: 6. CDR3 sequence: CASSQDPGLASSTDTQYF. The CDR3 region has the DNA TGCGCCAGCAGCCAAGACCCGGGACTAGCGTCTAGCACAGATACGCAGTATTTT.

This chain joins TRBV6-6 and TRBJ1-2; no clear D gene. Germline V lookup: CDR1 MNHNY, CDR2 SVGAGI (reference sequence). Trimming stripped 2 bases from V and 8 bases from J, with 3 bases between. This CDR3 region has 10 residues. The CDR3 DNA reads as TGTGCCAGCAGTTACCCCGGCTACACCTTC. The encoded protein is CASSYPGYTF.

The rearrangement links TRBV18 to TRBJ1-3; D remains unclear. V lost 2 bases, J lost 0 bases, and 5 bases lay in between. This CDR3 contains 14 residues. Per germline, CDR1 KGHSH and CDR2 LQKENI. CDR3 sequence: CASSPNDSGNTIYF. The CDR3 region has the DNA TGTGCCAGCTCACCAAACGACTCTGGAAACACCATATATTTT.